This T cell receptor beta chain was sequenced in a study of low-dose radiotherapy and immunotherapy resistance in tumors. Study-wide context: Once cycle 1 day 1 began, patients took oral aspirin 300 mg daily for four cycles. Both TCRalpha and TCRbeta chains were reverse transcribed with V-gene-specific primers.

The time point: before trial treatment. Eligibility was restricted to patients presenting with advanced solid tumors that lacked tumor-infiltrating lymphocytes. TCRs underwent around 18 PCR cycles of amplification with a constant-region primer and V-primer adapter. MiXCR, applied by TCRdb to the reads, yields one record per CDR3 protein. The sample contains tens of thousands of distinct CDR3 sequences, about 12% of which appear only once. This clonotype was observed many times. The receptor's source is a female donor with ovarian cancer. The material was PBMCs, obtained before treatment.

The CDR3 DNA follows: TGCAGCGTTGAAGGCGGGGGCTCCTACGAGCAGTACTTC. Protein: CSVEGGGSYEQYF. The genes are TRBV29-1 and TRBJ2-7; 7 bases fit TRBD2. There are 13 residues in the CDR3. The germline CDR1 and CDR2 sequences are SQVTM and ANQGSEA. The V segment lost 1 base and the J segment 0 bases; nucleotides outside the gene matches: 0.